The source of this T cell receptor (beta chain) is a study of blood T cells in healthy people across ages. Combining a sample-barcoded 5' primer with a J-beta primer mix, a second PCR ran for about 7 to 11 cycles. TCRdb itself ran the 5' RACE reads through MiXCR, one entry per CDR3 protein. The sample contains more than 650,000 distinct CDR3 sequences, about a fifth of which appear only once. This clonotype has more than one count but fewer than ten. The length of the CDR3 is 15 residues. This rearrangement joins TRBV12-3 or TRBV12-4 to TRBJ2-1; 7 nucleotides match TRBD1. The DNA end favors TRBJ2-7, so the J call may be wrong. The sequenced sample was blood. The clonotype originates from a man between 65 and 80 years old in good health. CDR3 protein: CASSLSRGLNYEQYF. For the CDR3, the DNA is TGTGCCAGCAGTTTATCAAGGGGGCTAAACTACGAGCAGTACTTC.